Here is one TCR beta chain with its context. The data originate from a study of blood T cell repertoires in COVID-19. Clones were sequenced by immunoSEQ multiplex PCR, and TCRdb holds only the in-frame ones, with some missing. The sample includes fewer than 200,000 clones, under 90% seen only once; the top ten take 6.9%. The CDR3 covers 16 residues. Germline values: CDR1 SGDLS, CDR2 YYNGEE. V was clipped by 0 bases and J by 6 bases; unmatched bases: 6. Material for sequencing was peripheral blood. The rearrangement joins TRBV9 to TRBJ2-1, with 10 bases aligning to TRBD2. The origin of this receptor is a man in his fifties or sixties with acute or convalescent COVID-19. CDR3 sequence reads: CASSVALAGVANEQFF. The DNA for the CDR3 is TGTGCCAGCAGCGTAGCGCTAGCGGGGGTTGCCAATGAGCAGTTCTTC. Full variable domain (rest looked up from reference TRBV9 and TRBJ2-1): DSGVTQTPKHLITATGQRVTLRCSPRSGDLSVYWYQQSLDQGLQFLIQYYNGEERAKGNILERFSAQQFPDLHSELNLSSLELGDSALYFCASSVALAGVANEQFFGPGTRLTVL.